This TCR beta chain was profiled in a study of T cells after posttransplantation cyclophosphamide. The study, taken as a whole, reports: Recipient CMV seropositivity and CMV reactivation strongly tracked TRB clonality.

Data came from immunoSEQ multiplex PCR; TCRdb stores just in-frame clones and leaves some out. Listed for the sample are 40,000 to 60,000 clones, none seen a single time. This clone was recorded at least ten times. Its antigen is unknown. Sequencing was done on a sample of PBMCs. The source of this sequence is a man aged 35 to 55 in good health, CMV-negative, and a related stem cell transplant donor.

CDR3 region: CASSDTAGWTEAFF. The DNA for the CDR3 is TGTGCCAGCAGCGATACCGCAGGGTGGACTGAAGCTTTCTTT. This chain links TRBV27 with TRBJ1-1; TRBD1 might be the D (5 bases). The CDR3 consists of 14 residues. Trimming removed 6 bases from V and 5 bases from J, with 16 bases in between. Germline CDR1 and CDR2: MNHEY and SMNVEV (reference sequence).